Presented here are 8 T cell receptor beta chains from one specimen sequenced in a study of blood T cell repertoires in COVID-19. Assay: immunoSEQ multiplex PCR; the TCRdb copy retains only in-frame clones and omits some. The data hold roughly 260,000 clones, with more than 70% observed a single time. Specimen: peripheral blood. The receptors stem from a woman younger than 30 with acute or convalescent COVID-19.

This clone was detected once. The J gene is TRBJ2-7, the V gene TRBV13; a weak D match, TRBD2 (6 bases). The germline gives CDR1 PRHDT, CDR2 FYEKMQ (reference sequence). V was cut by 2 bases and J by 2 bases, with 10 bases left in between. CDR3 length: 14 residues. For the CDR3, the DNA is TGTGCCAGCAGCTTATTAGCGGCGCCCTACGAGCAGTACTTC. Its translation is CASSLLAAPYEQYF.

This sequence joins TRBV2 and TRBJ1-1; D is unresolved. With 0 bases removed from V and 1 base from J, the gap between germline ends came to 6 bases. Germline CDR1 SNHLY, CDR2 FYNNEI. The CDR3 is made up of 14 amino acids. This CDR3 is CASSEAGRNTEAFF. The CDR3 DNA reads TGTGCCAGCAGTGAAGCCGGGAGGAACACTGAAGCTTTCTTT.

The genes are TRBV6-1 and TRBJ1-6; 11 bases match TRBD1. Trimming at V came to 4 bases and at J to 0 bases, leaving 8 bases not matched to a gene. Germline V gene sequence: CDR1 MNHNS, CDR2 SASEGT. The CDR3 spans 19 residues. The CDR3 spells CASSGGQGAKSSYNSPLHF. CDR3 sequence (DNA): TGTGCCAGCAGTGGAGGACAGGGGGCAAAAAGCTCCTATAATTCACCCCTCCACTTT.

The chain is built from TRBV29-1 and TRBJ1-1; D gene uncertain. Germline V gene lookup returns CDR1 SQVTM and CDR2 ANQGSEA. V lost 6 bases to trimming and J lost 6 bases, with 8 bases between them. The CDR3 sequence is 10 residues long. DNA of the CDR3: TGCAGCGTCGAGTTGGCTGAAGCTTTCTTT. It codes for CSVELAEAFF.

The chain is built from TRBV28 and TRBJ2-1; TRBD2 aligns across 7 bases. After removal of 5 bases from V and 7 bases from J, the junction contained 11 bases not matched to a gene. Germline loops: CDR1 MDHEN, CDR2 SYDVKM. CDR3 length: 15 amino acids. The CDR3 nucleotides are TGTGCCAGCAGTCCCACCGGACTAGGCGCGAATGAGCAGTTCTTC. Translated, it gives CASSPTGLGANEQFF.

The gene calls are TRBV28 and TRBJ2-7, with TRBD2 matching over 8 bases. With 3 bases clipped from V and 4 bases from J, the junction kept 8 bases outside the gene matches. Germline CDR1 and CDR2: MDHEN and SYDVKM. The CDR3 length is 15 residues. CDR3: CASSFGATSAYEQYF. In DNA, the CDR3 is TGTGCCAGCAGTTTTGGTGCGACTAGCGCGTACGAGCAGTACTTC.

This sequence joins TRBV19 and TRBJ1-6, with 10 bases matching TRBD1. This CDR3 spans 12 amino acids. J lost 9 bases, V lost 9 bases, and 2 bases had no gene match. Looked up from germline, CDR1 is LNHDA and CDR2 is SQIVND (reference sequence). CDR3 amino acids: CASGQGGSPLHF. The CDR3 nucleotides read TGTGCCAGCGGACAGGGGGGTTCACCCCTCCACTTT.

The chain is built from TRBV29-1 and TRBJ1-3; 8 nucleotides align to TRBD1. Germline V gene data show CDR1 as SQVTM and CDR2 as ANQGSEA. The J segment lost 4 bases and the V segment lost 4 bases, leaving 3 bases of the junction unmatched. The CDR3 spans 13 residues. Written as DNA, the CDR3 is TGCAGCGTTGGACAGGGGAACGGAAACACCATATATTTT. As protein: CSVGQGNGNTIYF.